The T cell receptor (beta chain) described here comes from a study of blood T cell repertoires in COVID-19. Trimming removed 0 bases at V and 7 bases at J, with 15 bases between. This CDR3 is built from 15 residues. Per the germline V gene, CDR1 is MNHEY and CDR2 is SVGAGI. TCRdb's table, derived via immunoSEQ multiplex PCR, lists solely in-frame clones and lacks some. The sample yields 300,000 to 400,000 clones, about 90% seen once. The chain has TRBV6-5 and TRBJ1-2, with D perhaps matching TRBD1 (5 bases). The specimen sequenced was peripheral blood. The sequence was collected from a woman aged 65 to 85 with COVID-19, enrolled during active disease. In nucleotides, the CDR3 is TGTGCCAGCAGTTACTCTGACAGCAGACATACTGGCTACACCTTC. It specifies CASSYSDSRHTGYTF.